The clone carrying this T cell receptor (beta chain) has more than one count but fewer than ten. The sample originates from a study of T cell responses to AZD1222 COVID-19 vaccine. In germline, CDR1 is MGHRA, CDR2 YSYEKL. The CDR3 sequence is 13 residues long. The ends were cut back, 4 bases at V and 1 base at J, with 8 bases in the middle. Produced via immunoSEQ multiplex PCR; TCRdb's table is partial and in-frame only. The repertoire consists of 95,000 to 150,000 clones, with about nine tenths occurring once and the leading ten covering approximately 7.5%. The sample was peripheral blood, taken on day 0 of AZD1222 vaccination. The TCR comes from an adult in good health. The chain joins TRBV4-1 to TRBJ2-7; tentatively, D is TRBD2 (6 bases). The CDR3 reads CASSPTRSYEQYF. CDR3 nucleotides: TGCGCCAGCAGCCCGACTAGATCCTACGAGCAGTACTTC.